The text below deals with one T cell receptor beta chain. Its antigen specificity is not known. The sample holds no much larger clone one base away, and base qualities are not on file. The sample belongs to a study of shared T cell receptors in the human thymus (dated by TCRdb to the early 2020s). Looking at the study overall: The study examined how the human thymus generates shared, self-reactive T-cell receptor alpha chains.

Library method: the immunoSEQ multiplex PCR assay. Imported from immuneACCESS, the table was reduced by TCRdb to in-frame sequences with V and J called. These copies leave out some clones; in studies compared against another copy, an unresolved V gene accounts for under half, and the cause of the remainder is not known. Here the sample has more than 550,000 clones; approximately 83% occur a single time. The ten top clones hold roughly 0.01% of the sample. The data were also submitted as part of a second study, on human thymus T cells. The second study's authors report: The donors were immunologically healthy infants in Finland who had open corrective cardiac surgery for congenital heart defects. Thymus tissue was collected as surgical resects that were removed during corrective cardiac surgery. V and J gene segment usage appeared biased in both thymic and peripheral blood repertoires. The related research reported highly overlapping thymic TCR repertoires among unrelated individuals. The study used under ten infant thymus samples plus four related peripheral blood samples to characterize TCR alpha and beta repertoires. The cohort included six male and a couple of female infants, with donor ages spanning 7 to 244 days. After being mechanically released from the tissue, thymocytes were kept at -70 degrees C in pellets of roughly 8.5-34 million cells. A QIAsymphony instrument was used to extract genomic DNA from the frozen cell pellets. TCRB and TCRAD loci were amplified from a standardized quantity of quality-controlled genomic DNA using the immunoSEQ multiplex PCR assay. Amplicons spanned the V(D)J region at a length sufficient to cover the CDR3 and identify V and J genes. Amplicon sequencing was performed on an Illumina platform through the commercial immunoSEQ service. Primer bias and sequencing errors were corrected using previously described methods, and TCRAD and TCRB definitions followed the IMGT database. immunoSEQ Analyzer 3.0 and VDJTools were used for repertoire analysis, which covered basic statistics, V/J segment usage, diversity estimates, rarefaction and pairwise overlap. To estimate diversity, the Chao1, ChaoE, Efron-Thisted, Shannon and inverse Simpson indices were applied, and diversity was also estimated on datasets down-sampled to the smallest sample. Repertoire overlap was determined by strict matching of CDR3 nucleotide sequence, V gene and J gene, and Jaccard-based multidimensional scaling clustering was applied. On average, thymus samples gave roughly 800,000 unique TCRB clonotypes, whereas blood samples gave about 84,000.

The sequence came from a girl under three years old with a congenital heart defect. Donor details come from another sample of the same person, matched by shared clones. The source material was thymocytes.

The nucleotide sequence is given as TGTGCCAGCAGCAGGGACACGGAGTTGGGGCAGTACTTC. It encodes CASSRDTELGQYF. The rearrangement joined TRBV5-6 to TRBJ2-7, with a tentative D gene TRBD1 over 6 matching bases. Cut back by 4 bases and 9 bases, the V and J ends lie 17 bases apart. CDR1 SGHDT and CDR2 YYEEEE were looked up in the germline V gene. Counted from cysteine to phenylalanine, this CDR3 has 13 amino acids. Only the CDR3 part of the read is kept: 39 bases, read in frame from the first base.